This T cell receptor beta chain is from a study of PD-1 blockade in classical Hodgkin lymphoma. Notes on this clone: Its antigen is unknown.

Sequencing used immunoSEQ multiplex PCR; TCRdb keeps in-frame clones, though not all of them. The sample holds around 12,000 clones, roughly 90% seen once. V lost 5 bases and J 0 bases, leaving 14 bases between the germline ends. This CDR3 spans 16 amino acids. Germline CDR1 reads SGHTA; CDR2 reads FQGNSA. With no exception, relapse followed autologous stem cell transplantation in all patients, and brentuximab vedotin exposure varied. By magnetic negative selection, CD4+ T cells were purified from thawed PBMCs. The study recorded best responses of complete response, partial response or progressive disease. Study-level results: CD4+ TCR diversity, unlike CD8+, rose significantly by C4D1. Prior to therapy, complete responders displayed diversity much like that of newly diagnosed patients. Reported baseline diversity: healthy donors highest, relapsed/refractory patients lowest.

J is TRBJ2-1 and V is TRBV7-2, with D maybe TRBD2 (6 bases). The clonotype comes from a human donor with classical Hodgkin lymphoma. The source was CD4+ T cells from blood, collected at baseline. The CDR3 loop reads CASSPGGDLSYNEQFF. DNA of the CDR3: TGTGCCAGCAGCCCCGGGGGAGACCTCTCCTACAATGAGCAGTTCTTC.